The 29 T cell receptor beta chains listed next were all sequenced from one sample in a study of T cell responses to AZD1222 COVID-19 vaccine. The repertoire was sequenced with immunoSEQ multiplex PCR; TCRdb's copy has only in-frame clones and lacks some. The sample has 80,000 to 100,000 clones; under 95% are singletons. The sample here was peripheral blood, taken 28 days after the second AZD1222 dose. The receptors stem from an adult who received the AZD1222 COVID-19 vaccine.

The gene calls are TRBV30 and TRBJ2-1; 8 nucleotides line up with TRBD2. The ends lost 0 bases at V and 3 bases at J; junction bases unmatched: 7. This CDR3 contains 16 residues. Germline V CDR1 and CDR2: GTSNPN, SVGIG (reference sequence). The CDR3 nucleotides read TGTGCCTGGAGTGTACTGGGACTAGAGGGCTACAATGAGCAGTTCTTC. As protein: CAWSVLGLEGYNEQFF.

This clone was seen just once. The V and J genes are TRBV18 and TRBJ2-7, with a tentative D call TRBD2 (5 bases). This CDR3 has 14 residues. The V and J ends lost 6 bases and 4 bases respectively, with 16 bases between them. CDR1 is KGHSH and CDR2 is LQKENI in the germline V gene. The CDR3 bases are TGTGCCAGCTCCGAGCGGTCTAGCCGTTACGAGCAGTACTTC. Translating gives CASSERSSRYEQYF.

J is TRBJ2-2 and V is TRBV7-3; D unresolved. CDR1 SGHTA and CDR2 FQGTGA come from the germline V gene. The germline V and J ends were trimmed by 0 bases and 5 bases, with 4 bases remaining between them. The length of the CDR3 is 13 residues. The CDR3: CASSLTTTGELFF. CDR3 in DNA: TGTGCCAGCAGCTTAACGACTACCGGGGAGCTGTTTTTT.

This clone was observed a few times. The chain carries TRBV10-3 and TRBJ1-2; 10 bases line up with TRBD1. CDR3 size: 14 residues. From germline, CDR1 is ENHRY and CDR2 SYGVKD. J lost 5 bases, V lost 2 bases, and 2 bases had no gene match. CDR3 sequence: CAISERDRGYGYTF. The CDR3 nucleotides read TGTGCCATCAGTGAGAGGGACAGGGGTTATGGCTACACCTTC.

V and J are TRBV24-1 and TRBJ2-1, with a tentative D call TRBD2 (6 bases). Germline CDR1 KGHDR, CDR2 SFDVKD. CDR3 length equals 18 residues. Trimming left V 3 bases short and J 2 bases short, with 19 bases between. This chain's CDR3 is CATSDPPSGEKPYNEQFF. The CDR3 coding sequence is TGTGCCACCAGTGATCCCCCTTCGGGGGAGAAACCCTACAATGAGCAGTTCTTC.

The rearrangement uses TRBV7-9 and TRBJ2-3, with TRBD1 identical over 10 bases. Germline trimming cut 0 bases from V and 3 bases from J; bases unmatched to any gene: 3. The CDR3 contains 16 residues. Germline lookup yields CDR1 SEHNR and CDR2 FQNEAQ (reference sequence). Here the CDR3 reads CASSLATGGMTDTQYF. The CDR3 DNA reads TGTGCCAGCAGCTTAGCGACAGGGGGCATGACAGATACGCAGTATTTT.

The chain uses TRBV12-5 and TRBJ1-2; no reliable D call. The CDR3 runs 17 residues. With 3 bases removed from V and 2 bases from J, the gap between germline ends came to 19 bases. The germline CDR1 and CDR2 sequences are LGHNT and FRNRAP. The CDR3 DNA reads as TGTGCTAGTGGTTTCCGGCCTACCCCAATAGTCAACTATGGCTACACCTTC. It specifies CASGFRPTPIVNYGYTF.

This sequence joins TRBV14 and TRBJ2-5; 10 nucleotides match TRBD1. The ends lost 4 bases at V and 5 bases at J; junction bases unmatched: 10. Germline V lookup: CDR1 SGHDN, CDR2 FVKESK. The CDR3 is 16 residues long. The CDR3 DNA sequence: TGTGCCAGCAGCCCGAGGTCGACAGGGGGCGCGGAGACCCAGTACTTC. Residues: CASSPRSTGGAETQYF.

The genes are TRBV6-1 and TRBJ2-5, with D perhaps being TRBD1 or TRBD2 (6 bases each). CDR1 is MNHNS and CDR2 is SASEGT in the germline V gene. V lost 2 bases to trimming and J lost 4 bases, with 26 bases between them. The length of the CDR3 is 19 residues. The CDR3 coding sequence is TGTGCCAGCAGTGAAAATCCGGGGGCGGTGAGAAGTAACAGAGAGACCCAGTACTTC. Protein: CASSENPGAVRSNRETQYF.

This chain links TRBV11-3 with TRBJ2-3; 7 bases are a match to TRBD1. J lost 6 bases, V lost 5 bases, and 14 bases had no gene match. From germline, CDR1 is SGHNT and CDR2 YENEEA. The CDR3 sequence is 16 residues long. Here the CDR3 DNA reads TGTGCCAGCAGCGCAGGGGACAGAACTCTGGGGGATACGCAGTATTTT. Protein sequence: CASSAGDRTLGDTQYF.

The gene calls are TRBV18 and TRBJ2-2; D gene uncertain. Looked up from germline, CDR1 is KGHSH and CDR2 is LQKENI. The CDR3 is 15 amino acids. V lost 1 base, J lost 6 bases, and 12 bases lay in between. CDR3 residues: CASSPRTPRPGELFF. In DNA, the CDR3 is TGTGCCAGCTCACCACGGACCCCCCGACCCGGGGAGCTGTTTTTT.

V is TRBV6-5 and J is TRBJ1-5; unclear D gene. The V gene's germline CDR1 is MNHEY and CDR2 SVGAGI. Deletions cut 9 bases from V and 3 bases from J, with 18 bases between. The CDR3 is 15 amino acids. The CDR3 region is CASVGPHTTNQPQHF. In DNA form, the CDR3 reads TGTGCCAGTGTAGGACCTCATACGACCAATCAGCCCCAGCATTTT.

The V gene is TRBV2, the J gene TRBJ2-7; TRBD1 matches at 7 bases. This CDR3 region has 14 residues. CDR1 is SNHLY, CDR2 FYNNEI, per germline. V was clipped by 10 bases and J by 2 bases; unmatched bases: 11. In DNA form, the CDR3 reads TGTGCCACCACCCGGGACAGAGGTCCCTACGAGCAGTACTTC. This translates into CATTRDRGPYEQYF. Using reference TRBV2 and TRBJ2-7 for the parts outside the CDR3, the full variable domain is EPEVTQTPSHQVTQMGQEVILRCVPISNHLYFYWYRQILGQKVEFLVSFYNNEISEKSEIFDDQFSVERPDGSNFTLKIRSTKLEDSAMYFCATTRDRGPYEQYFGPGTRLTVT.

The chain is built from TRBV27 and TRBJ1-2; D possibly corresponds to TRBD1 (6 bases). The CDR3 totals 14 residues. The germline V gene has CDR1 MNHEY and CDR2 SMNVEV (reference sequence). V was pared by 0 bases and J by 4 bases, with 9 bases between. Here the CDR3 reads CASSLSLDSYGYTF. The CDR3 DNA reads TGTGCCAGCAGTTTATCGTTGGACAGCTATGGCTACACCTTC.

This clone has only one observation. This chain connects TRBV5-1 to TRBJ2-1; TRBD1 or TRBD2 may be the D gene (5 bases each). Trimming pared 4 bases from V and 7 bases from J, leaving 18 bases between. The length of the CDR3 is 15 residues. Looked up from germline, CDR1 is SGHRS and CDR2 is YFSETQ. CDR3 amino acids: CASSPRAAEGNEQFF. CDR3 DNA sequence: TGCGCCAGCAGCCCCAGGGCAGCGGAAGGGAATGAGCAGTTCTTC.

The J gene is TRBJ2-1, the V gene TRBV11-2; no clear D gene. CDR3 length: 15 residues. CDR1 is SGHAT and CDR2 is FQNNGV in the germline V gene. V lost 4 bases and J 3 bases, leaving 13 bases between the germline ends. This CDR3 is CASSSQPGFYNEQFF. The CDR3 nucleotides read TGTGCCAGCAGCTCCCAGCCGGGTTTCTACAATGAGCAGTTCTTC.

This clone was observed a handful of times. The V gene is TRBV5-1, the J gene TRBJ2-7; weak D call: TRBD2 (7 bases). Germline V lookup: CDR1 SGHRS, CDR2 YFSETQ. The CDR3 spans 14 residues. V lost 3 bases, J lost 3 bases, and 13 bases lay in between. CDR3 protein: CASSWGGAYYEQYF. CDR3 coding DNA: TGCGCCAGCAGCTGGGGGGGCGCCTACTACGAGCAGTACTTC.

J is TRBJ1-5 and V is TRBV18; D is ambiguous. The CDR3 runs to 14 residues. Trimming stripped 4 bases from V and 9 bases from J, with 16 bases between. Looked up from germline, CDR1 is KGHSH and CDR2 is LQKENI. CDR3 coding DNA: TGTGCCAGCTCACAGGACCTGCTCGCGGGGCCCCAGCATTTT. As protein: CASSQDLLAGPQHF.

For this clone: This sample also contains other DNA sequences that code for the same CDR3. The V and J genes are TRBV28 and TRBJ2-7; 7 bases match TRBD1. The CDR3 is 13 amino acids. With V trimmed by 3 bases and J by 5 bases, 4 bases remained unmatched. Per the germline V gene, CDR1 is MDHEN and CDR2 is SYDVKM. For the CDR3, the DNA is TGTGCCAGCAGTTTTGTGACAGGGAACGAGCAGTACTTC. It translates to CASSFVTGNEQYF.

The V and J genes are TRBV7-3 and TRBJ1-2; perhaps TRBD1 as D (5 bases). Germline V CDR1 and CDR2: SGHTA, FQGTGA. Trimming pared 5 bases from V and 4 bases from J, leaving 11 bases between. The CDR3 totals 13 residues. The CDR3, as DNA: TGTGCCAGCAGCCAAGGGACGGCCTATGGCTACACCTTC. Its protein is CASSQGTAYGYTF. Combining the CDR3 with reference TRBV7-3 and TRBJ1-2 gives the whole variable domain GAGVSQTPSNKVTEKGKYVELRCDPISGHTALYWYRQSLGQGPEFLIYFQGTGAADDSGLPNDRFFAVRPEGSVSTLKIQRTERGDSAVYLCASSQGTAYGYTFGSGTRLTVV.

This chain links TRBV29-1 with TRBJ1-5, with 8 bases aligning to TRBD1. Trimming at V came to 5 bases and at J to 4 bases, leaving 4 bases not matched to a gene. The CDR3 spans 13 residues. Germline lookup yields CDR1 SQVTM and CDR2 ANQGSEA. The chain's CDR3 is CSVKGQANQPQHF. The CDR3 DNA sequence: TGCAGCGTTAAGGGACAGGCGAATCAGCCCCAGCATTTT.

The chain combines TRBV19 with TRBJ2-7; D uncertain. V was clipped by 6 bases and J by 4 bases, with 16 bases between them. Germline V lookup: CDR1 LNHDA, CDR2 SQIVND (reference sequence). CDR3 length equals 14 residues. CDR3 protein: CASSTLVGGYEQYF. The CDR3, as DNA: TGTGCCAGTAGCACCCTGGTGGGCGGATACGAGCAGTACTTC. Complete variable domain (other parts from reference TRBV19 and TRBJ2-7): DGGITQSPKYLFRKEGQNVTLSCEQNLNHDAMYWYRQDPGQGLRLIYYSQIVNDFQKGDIAEGYSVSREKKESFPLTVTSAQKNPTAFYLCASSTLVGGYEQYFGPGTRLTVT.

V and J are TRBV6-5 and TRBJ1-2; D remains ambiguous. This CDR3 comprises 13 residues. CDR1 is MNHEY, CDR2 SVGAGI, per germline. The germline V and J ends were trimmed by 6 bases and 3 bases, with 11 bases remaining between them. CDR3 DNA sequence: TGTGCCAGCAGCCGAGGACGGGACTATGGCTACACCTTC. Protein: CASSRGRDYGYTF.

The rearrangement links TRBV7-9 to TRBJ1-1; no firm D call. The V end lost 5 bases, the J end lost 1 base, and 14 bases lay between the germline ends. CDR1 is SEHNR and CDR2 is FQNEAQ in the germline V gene (reference sequence). This CDR3 contains 15 residues. The DNA of the CDR3 is TGTGCCAGCAGCCATTCCATTACTGGGAACACTGAAGCTTTCTTT. It encodes CASSHSITGNTEAFF.

The gene calls are TRBV12-3 or TRBV12-4 and TRBJ1-4; no definite D call. The CDR3 has 12 amino acids. V lost 10 bases and J 6 bases, leaving 12 bases between the germline ends. The CDR3 nucleotides read TGTGCCATCCAACGCGCATATGAAAAACTGTTTTTT. This encodes CAIQRAYEKLFF.

This sequence joins TRBV7-9 and TRBJ2-2, with no clear D. The CDR3 length is 12 residues. The V end was cut by 1 base, the J end by 5 bases, with 2 bases between. Germline assignment: CDR1 SEHNR and CDR2 FQNEAQ (reference sequence). The CDR3 region has the DNA TGTGCCAGCAGCTTAGAAACCGGGGAGCTGTTTTTT. It encodes CASSLETGELFF.

This rearrangement joins TRBV2 to TRBJ1-6; D may be TRBD1 (6 bases). The germline gives CDR1 SNHLY, CDR2 FYNNEI. The CDR3 sequence is 14 residues long. The V gene lost 8 bases and the J gene lost 7 bases, with 15 bases spanning the gap. CDR3 loop: CASSLGAGNSPLHF. For the CDR3, the DNA is TGTGCCAGCTCGTTGGGGGCAGGGAATTCACCCCTCCACTTT. Variable domain in full (rest from reference TRBV2 and TRBJ1-6): EPEVTQTPSHQVTQMGQEVILRCVPISNHLYFYWYRQILGQKVEFLVSFYNNEISEKSEIFDDQFSVERPDGSNFTLKIRSTKLEDSAMYFCASSLGAGNSPLHFGNGTRLTVT.

This clone appeared a single time. The chain carries TRBV11-3 and TRBJ2-2; 7 nucleotides line up with TRBD2. This CDR3 is built from 15 residues. Per the germline V gene, CDR1 is SGHNT and CDR2 is YENEEA. Unmatched junction bases numbered 6, after V lost 4 bases and J lost 4 bases. CDR3 loop: CASSSREPSTGELFF. In DNA, the CDR3 is TGTGCCAGCAGCTCGCGGGAGCCCAGCACCGGGGAGCTGTTTTTT.

The gene calls are TRBV19 and TRBJ2-3; 9 nucleotides match TRBD2. CDR3 size: 16 residues. The V segment lost 5 bases and the J segment 5 bases; nucleotides outside the gene matches: 11. The germline V gene encodes CDR1 LNHDA and CDR2 SQIVND (reference sequence). CDR3: CASSVGSGGGGDTQYF. CDR3 nucleotides: TGTGCCAGTAGTGTGGGTAGCGGGGGAGGAGGAGATACGCAGTATTTT.